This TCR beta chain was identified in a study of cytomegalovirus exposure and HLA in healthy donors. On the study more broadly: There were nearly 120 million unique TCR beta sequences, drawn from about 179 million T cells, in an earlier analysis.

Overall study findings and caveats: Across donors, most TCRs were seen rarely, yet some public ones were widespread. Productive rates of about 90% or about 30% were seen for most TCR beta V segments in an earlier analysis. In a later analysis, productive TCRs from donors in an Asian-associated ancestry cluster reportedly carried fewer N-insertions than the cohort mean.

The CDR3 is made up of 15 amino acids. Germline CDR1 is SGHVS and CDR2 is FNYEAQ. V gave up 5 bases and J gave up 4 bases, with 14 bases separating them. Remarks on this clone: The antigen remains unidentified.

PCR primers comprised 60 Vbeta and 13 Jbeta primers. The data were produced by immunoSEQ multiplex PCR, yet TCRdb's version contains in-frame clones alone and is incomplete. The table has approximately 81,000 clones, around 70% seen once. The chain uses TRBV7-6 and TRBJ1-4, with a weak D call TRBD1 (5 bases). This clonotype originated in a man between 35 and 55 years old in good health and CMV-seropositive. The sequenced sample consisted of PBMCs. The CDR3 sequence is CASSPRGRVNEKLFF. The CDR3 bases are TGTGCCAGCAGCCCCCGCGGCAGGGTTAATGAAAAACTGTTTTTT. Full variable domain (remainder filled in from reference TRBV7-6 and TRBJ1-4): GAGVSQSPRYKVTKRGQDVALRCDPISGHVSLYWYRQALGQGPEFLTYFNYEAQQDKSGLPNDRFSAERPEGSISTLTIQRTEQRDSAMYRCASSPRGRVNEKLFFGSGTQLSVL.